The following is a T cell receptor beta chain sequence with its context. What it recognizes is unknown. Germline V gene data show CDR1 as MGHRA and CDR2 as YSYEKL. The CDR3 is 17 residues long. Trimming stripped 1 base from V and 0 bases from J, with 12 bases between. From the multiplex PCR reads, TCRdb called clonotypes with MiXCR, one entry per CDR3 protein. The sample gives over 150,000 distinct CDR3 sequences, 25% to 40% of which show up once; over 4% is in the top ten. The data derive from a study of breast tumors, draining lymph nodes, adjacent tissues. Breast cancer patients provided tissue from their axillary draining lymph nodes. Broader study findings: Compared with lymph nodes, tumors were less diverse; compared with nontumor tissue, more. The data were judged consistent with most tumor T cells coming from lymph node and expanding in tumor. Compared with basal-like, luminal-like tumors shared significantly more repertoire with nontumor tissue.

Material: axillary lymph node tissue. This chain links TRBV4-1 with TRBJ2-2; TRBD1 is a possible D gene (5 bases). The TCR comes from a female donor with breast cancer. Some clones in this sample may be carry-over from other donors' samples. DNA for the CDR3: TGCGCCAGCAGCCAAGGTGGCAGGGCAGCGAACACCGGGGAGCTGTTTTTT. Translated: CASSQGGRAANTGELFF.